This TCR beta chain was sequenced in a study of T cells after somatic rescue of genetic block. The table came from immunoSEQ multiplex PCR; TCRdb's copy has only in-frame clones and leaves some out. The table includes around 50,000 clones, more than 90% detected once. The CDR3 consists of 15 residues. V shed 5 bases, J shed 2 bases, and the junction held 9 bases outside the gene matches. Per the germline V gene, CDR1 is SGHAT and CDR2 is FQDESV (reference sequence). The sequence was collected from a child less than two years old. The V gene is TRBV11-1, the J gene TRBJ2-7, with 7 bases that match TRBD2. The sample taken for sequencing was peripheral blood mononuclear cells (PBMCs). The CDR3 DNA reads as TGTGCCAGCAGCCCGACGGGGGGTGGAGCCTACGAGCAGTACTTC. Protein sequence: CASSPTGGGAYEQYF.